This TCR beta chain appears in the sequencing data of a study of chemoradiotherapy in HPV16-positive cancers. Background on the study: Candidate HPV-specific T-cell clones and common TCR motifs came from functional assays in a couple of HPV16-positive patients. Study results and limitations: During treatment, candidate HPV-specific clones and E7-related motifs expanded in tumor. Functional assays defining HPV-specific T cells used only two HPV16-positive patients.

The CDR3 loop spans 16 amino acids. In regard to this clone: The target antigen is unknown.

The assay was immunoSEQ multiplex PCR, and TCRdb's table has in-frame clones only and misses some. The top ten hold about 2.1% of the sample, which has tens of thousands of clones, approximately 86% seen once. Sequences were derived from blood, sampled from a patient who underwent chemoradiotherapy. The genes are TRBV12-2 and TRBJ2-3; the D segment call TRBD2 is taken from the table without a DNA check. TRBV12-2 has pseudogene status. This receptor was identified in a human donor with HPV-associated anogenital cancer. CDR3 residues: CASRQRLAGFTDTQYF. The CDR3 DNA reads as TGTGCAAGTCGACAACGACTAGCGGGGTTCACAGATACGCAGTATTTT.